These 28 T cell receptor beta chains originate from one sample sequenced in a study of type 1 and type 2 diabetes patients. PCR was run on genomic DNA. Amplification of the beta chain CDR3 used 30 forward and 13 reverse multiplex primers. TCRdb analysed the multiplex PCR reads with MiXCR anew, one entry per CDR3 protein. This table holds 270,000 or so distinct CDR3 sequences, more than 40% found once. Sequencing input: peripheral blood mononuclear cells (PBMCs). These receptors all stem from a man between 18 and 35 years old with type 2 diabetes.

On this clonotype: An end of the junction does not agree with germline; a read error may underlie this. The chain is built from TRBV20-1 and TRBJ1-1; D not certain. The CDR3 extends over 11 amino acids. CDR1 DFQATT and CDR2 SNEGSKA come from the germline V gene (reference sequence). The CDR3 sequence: CGATHDTEAFF. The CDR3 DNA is TGCGGTGCTACACATGACACTGAAGCTTTCTTT.

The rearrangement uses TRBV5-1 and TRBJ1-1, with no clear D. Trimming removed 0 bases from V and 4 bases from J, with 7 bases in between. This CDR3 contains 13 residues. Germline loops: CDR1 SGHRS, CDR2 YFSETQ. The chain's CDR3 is CASSLAVRTEAFF. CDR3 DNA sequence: TGCGCCAGCAGCTTGGCAGTTCGCACTGAAGCTTTCTTT.

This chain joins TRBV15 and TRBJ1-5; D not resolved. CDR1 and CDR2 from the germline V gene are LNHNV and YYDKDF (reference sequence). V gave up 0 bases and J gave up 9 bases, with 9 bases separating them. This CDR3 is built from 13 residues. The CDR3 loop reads CATSRDHVRPQHF. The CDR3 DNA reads TGTGCCACCAGCAGAGATCACGTCAGGCCCCAGCATTTT. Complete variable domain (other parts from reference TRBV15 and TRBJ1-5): DAMVIQNPRYQVTQFGKPVTLSCSQTLNHNVMYWYQQKSSQAPKLLFHYYDKDFNNEADTPDNFQSRRPNTSFCFLDIRSPGLGDTAMYLCATSRDHVRPQHFGDGTRLSIL.

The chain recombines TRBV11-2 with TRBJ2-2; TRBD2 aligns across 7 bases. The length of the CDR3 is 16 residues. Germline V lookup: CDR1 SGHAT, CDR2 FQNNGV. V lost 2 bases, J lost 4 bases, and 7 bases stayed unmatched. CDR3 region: CASSLSGGRFTGELFF. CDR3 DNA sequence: TGTGCCAGCAGCTTATCGGGGGGACGCTTCACCGGGGAGCTGTTTTTT.

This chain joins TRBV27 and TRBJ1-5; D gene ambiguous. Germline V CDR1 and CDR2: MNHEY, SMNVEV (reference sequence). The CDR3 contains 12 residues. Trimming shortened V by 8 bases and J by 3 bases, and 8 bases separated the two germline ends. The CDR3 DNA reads TGTGCCAGCGCGCCCACCAATCAGCCCCAGCATTTT. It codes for CASAPTNQPQHF.

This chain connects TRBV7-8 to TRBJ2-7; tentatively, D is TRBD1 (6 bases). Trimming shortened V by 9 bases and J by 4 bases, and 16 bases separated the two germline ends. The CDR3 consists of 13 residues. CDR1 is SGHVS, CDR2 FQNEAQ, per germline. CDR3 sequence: CASSYRVGYEQYF. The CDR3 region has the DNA TGTGCCAGTAGTTACAGGGTAGGATACGAGCAGTACTTC. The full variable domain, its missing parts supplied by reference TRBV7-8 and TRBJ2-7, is GAGVSQSPRYKVAKRGQDVALRCDPISGHVSLFWYQQALGQGPEFLTYFQNEAQLDKSGLPSDRFFAERPEGSVSTLKIQRTQQEDSAVYLCASSYRVGYEQYFGPGTRLTVT.

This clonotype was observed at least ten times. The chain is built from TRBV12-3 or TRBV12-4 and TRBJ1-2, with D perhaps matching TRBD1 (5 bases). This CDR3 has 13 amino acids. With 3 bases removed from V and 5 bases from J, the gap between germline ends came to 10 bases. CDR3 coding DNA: TGTGCCAGCAGTTTCGACAGTTTTTATGGCTACACCTTC. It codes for CASSFDSFYGYTF.

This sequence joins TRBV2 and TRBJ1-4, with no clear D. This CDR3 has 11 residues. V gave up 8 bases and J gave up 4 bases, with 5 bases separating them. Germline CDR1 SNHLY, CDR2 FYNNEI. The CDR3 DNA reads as TGTGCCAGCCGCATTAATGAAAAACTGTTTTTT. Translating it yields CASRINEKLFF.

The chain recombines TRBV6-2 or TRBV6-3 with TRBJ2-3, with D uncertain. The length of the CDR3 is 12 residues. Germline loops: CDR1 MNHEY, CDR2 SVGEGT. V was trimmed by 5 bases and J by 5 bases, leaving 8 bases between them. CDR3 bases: TGTGCCAGCAGTCCTACCGAAGATACGCAGTATTTT. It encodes CASSPTEDTQYF.

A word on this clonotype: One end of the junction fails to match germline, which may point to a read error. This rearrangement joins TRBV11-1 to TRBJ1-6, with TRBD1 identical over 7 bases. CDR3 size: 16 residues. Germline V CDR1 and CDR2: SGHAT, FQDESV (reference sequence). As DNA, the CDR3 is TGCGCCAGCAGCCAAGAAGCCGGGACAGATAATTCACCCCTCCACTTT. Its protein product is CASSQEAGTDNSPLHF.

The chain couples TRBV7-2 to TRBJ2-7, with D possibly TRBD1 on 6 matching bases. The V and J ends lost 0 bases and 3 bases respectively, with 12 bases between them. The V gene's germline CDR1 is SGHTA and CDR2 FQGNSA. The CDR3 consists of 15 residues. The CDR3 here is CASSLARGYYYEQYF. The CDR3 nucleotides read TGTGCCAGCAGCTTAGCCAGGGGCTATTACTACGAGCAGTACTTC. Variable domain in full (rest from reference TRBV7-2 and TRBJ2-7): GAGVSQSPSNKVTEKGKDVELRCDPISGHTALYWYRQSLGQGLEFLIYFQGNSAPDKSGLPSDRFSAERTGGSVSTLTIQRTQQEDSAVYLCASSLARGYYYEQYFGPGTRLTVT.

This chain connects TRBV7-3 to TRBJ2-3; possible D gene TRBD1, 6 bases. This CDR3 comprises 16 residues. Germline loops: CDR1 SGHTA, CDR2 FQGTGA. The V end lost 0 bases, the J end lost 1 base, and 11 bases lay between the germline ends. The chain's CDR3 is CASSLTSPGGTDTQYF. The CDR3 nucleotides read TGTGCCAGCAGCTTAACGTCCCCAGGGGGCACAGATACGCAGTATTTT.

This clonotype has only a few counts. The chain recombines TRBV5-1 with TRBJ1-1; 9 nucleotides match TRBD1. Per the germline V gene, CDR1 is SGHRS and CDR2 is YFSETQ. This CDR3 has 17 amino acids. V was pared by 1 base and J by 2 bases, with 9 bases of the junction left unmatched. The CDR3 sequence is CASSLSRTGALNTEAFF. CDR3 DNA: TGCGCCAGCAGCTTGTCGAGGACAGGGGCGCTAAACACTGAAGCTTTCTTT.

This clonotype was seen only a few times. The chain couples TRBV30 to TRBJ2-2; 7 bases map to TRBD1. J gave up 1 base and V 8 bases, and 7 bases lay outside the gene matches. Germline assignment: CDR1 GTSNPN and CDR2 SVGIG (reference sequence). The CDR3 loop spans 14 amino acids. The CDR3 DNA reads TGTGCCGGGGCCGGGGACAGGAACACCGGGGAGCTGTTTTTT. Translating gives CAGAGDRNTGELFF.

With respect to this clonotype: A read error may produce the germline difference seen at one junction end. The CDR3 bases are TGCGCCAGCAGCCAAGAGGGGGTCTACAATGAGCAGTTCTTC. Encoded protein: CASSQEGVYNEQFF. The rearrangement joins TRBV7-2 to TRBJ2-1; possible D gene TRBD1, 6 bases. The CDR3 totals 14 residues. Germline values: CDR1 SGHTA, CDR2 FQGNSA.

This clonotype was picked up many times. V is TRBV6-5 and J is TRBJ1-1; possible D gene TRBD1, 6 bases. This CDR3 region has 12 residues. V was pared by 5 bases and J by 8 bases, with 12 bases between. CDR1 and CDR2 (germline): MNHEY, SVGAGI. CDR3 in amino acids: CASSQRGTEAFF. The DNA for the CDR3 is TGTGCCAGCAGTCAAAGGGGGACAGAAGCTTTCTTT.

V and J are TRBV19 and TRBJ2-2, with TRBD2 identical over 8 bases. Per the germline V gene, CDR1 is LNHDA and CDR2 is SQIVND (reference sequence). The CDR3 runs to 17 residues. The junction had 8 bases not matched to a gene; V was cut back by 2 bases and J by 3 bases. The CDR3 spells CASSILGAGGHTGELFF. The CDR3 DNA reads TGTGCCAGTAGTATACTCGGCGCGGGGGGTCACACCGGGGAGCTGTTTTTT.

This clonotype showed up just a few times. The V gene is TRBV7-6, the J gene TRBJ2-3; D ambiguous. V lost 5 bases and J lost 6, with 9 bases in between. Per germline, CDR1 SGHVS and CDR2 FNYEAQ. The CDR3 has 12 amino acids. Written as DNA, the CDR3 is TGTGCCAGCAGCCAGTTAGAGGATACGCAGTATTTT. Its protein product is CASSQLEDTQYF. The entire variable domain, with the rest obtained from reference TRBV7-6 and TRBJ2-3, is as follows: GAGVSQSPRYKVTKRGQDVALRCDPISGHVSLYWYRQALGQGPEFLTYFNYEAQQDKSGLPNDRFSAERPEGSISTLTIQRTEQRDSAMYRCASSQLEDTQYFGPGTRLTVL.

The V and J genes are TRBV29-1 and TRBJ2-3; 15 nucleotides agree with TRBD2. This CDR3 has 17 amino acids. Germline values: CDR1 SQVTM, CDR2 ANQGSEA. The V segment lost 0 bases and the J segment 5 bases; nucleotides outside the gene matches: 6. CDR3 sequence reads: CSVEDLGLAGGVDTQYF. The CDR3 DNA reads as TGCAGCGTTGAAGACCTCGGACTAGCGGGAGGGGTAGATACGCAGTATTTT.

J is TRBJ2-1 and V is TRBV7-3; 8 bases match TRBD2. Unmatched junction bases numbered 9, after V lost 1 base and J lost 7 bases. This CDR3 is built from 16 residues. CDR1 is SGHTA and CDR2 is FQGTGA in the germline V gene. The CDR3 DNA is TGTGCCAGCAGCTTAAGATCCGGCGGGGGGACTAATGAGCAGTTCTTC. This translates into CASSLRSGGGTNEQFF. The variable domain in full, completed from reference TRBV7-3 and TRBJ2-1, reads GAGVSQTPSNKVTEKGKYVELRCDPISGHTALYWYRQSLGQGPEFLIYFQGTGAADDSGLPNDRFFAVRPEGSVSTLKIQRTERGDSAVYLCASSLRSGGGTNEQFFGPGTRLTVL.

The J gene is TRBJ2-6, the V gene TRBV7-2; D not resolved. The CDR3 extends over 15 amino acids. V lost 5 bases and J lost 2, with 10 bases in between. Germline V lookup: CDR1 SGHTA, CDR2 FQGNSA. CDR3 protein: CASSESLAGANVLTF. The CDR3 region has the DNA TGTGCCAGCAGCGAGAGCTTGGCTGGGGCCAACGTCCTGACTTTC. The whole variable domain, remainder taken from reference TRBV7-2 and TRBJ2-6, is GAGVSQSPSNKVTEKGKDVELRCDPISGHTALYWYRQSLGQGLEFLIYFQGNSAPDKSGLPSDRFSAERTGGSVSTLTIQRTQQEDSAVYLCASSESLAGANVLTFGAGSRLTVL.

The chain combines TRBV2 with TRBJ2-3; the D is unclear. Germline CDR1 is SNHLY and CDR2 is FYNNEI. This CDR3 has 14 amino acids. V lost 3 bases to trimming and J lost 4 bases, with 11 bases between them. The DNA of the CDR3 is TGTGCCAGCAGTGATTCGGTGCGGCCAGATACGCAGTATTTT. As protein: CASSDSVRPDTQYF. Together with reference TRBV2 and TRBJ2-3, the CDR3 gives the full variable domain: EPEVTQTPSHQVTQMGQEVILRCVPISNHLYFYWYRQILGQKVEFLVSFYNNEISEKSEIFDDQFSVERPDGSNFTLKIRSTKLEDSAMYFCASSDSVRPDTQYFGPGTRLTVL.

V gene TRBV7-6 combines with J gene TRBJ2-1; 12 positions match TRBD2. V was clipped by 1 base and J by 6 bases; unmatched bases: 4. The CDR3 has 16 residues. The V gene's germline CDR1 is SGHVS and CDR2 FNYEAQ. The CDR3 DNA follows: TGTGCCAGCAGCTTAGTAGCTAGCGGGAGGGCCAATGAGCAGTTCTTC. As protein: CASSLVASGRANEQFF.

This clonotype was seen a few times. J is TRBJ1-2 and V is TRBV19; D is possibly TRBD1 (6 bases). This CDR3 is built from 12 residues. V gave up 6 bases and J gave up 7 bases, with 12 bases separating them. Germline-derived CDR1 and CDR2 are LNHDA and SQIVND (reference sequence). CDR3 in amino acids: CASRLGAAGYTF. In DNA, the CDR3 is TGTGCCAGTAGATTGGGGGCGGCTGGCTACACCTTC.

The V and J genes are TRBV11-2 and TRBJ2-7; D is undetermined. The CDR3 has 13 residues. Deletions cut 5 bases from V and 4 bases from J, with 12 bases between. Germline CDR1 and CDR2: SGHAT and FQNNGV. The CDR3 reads CASSNLHLYEQYF. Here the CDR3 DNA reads TGTGCCAGCAGCAACCTGCACTTGTACGAGCAGTACTTC.

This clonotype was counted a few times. The CDR3 reads CASSLALTGNEQFF. The CDR3 bases are TGTGCCAGCAGCTTAGCCCTGACAGGGAACGAGCAGTTCTTC. The chain has TRBV7-2 and TRBJ2-1; 7 positions agree with TRBD1. Germline CDR1 is SGHTA and CDR2 is FQGNSA. The CDR3 has 14 residues. The V and J ends lost 0 bases and 10 bases, in that order; junction bases with no gene match: 6.

CDR3 region: CSVHYSNEQFF. In DNA form, the CDR3 reads TGCAGCGTTCATTACTCCAATGAGCAGTTCTTC. The chain has TRBV29-1 and TRBJ2-1; no clear D gene. The germline V and J ends were trimmed by 5 bases and 6 bases, with 8 bases remaining between them. Germline values: CDR1 SQVTM, CDR2 ANQGSEA. The CDR3 consists of 11 residues.

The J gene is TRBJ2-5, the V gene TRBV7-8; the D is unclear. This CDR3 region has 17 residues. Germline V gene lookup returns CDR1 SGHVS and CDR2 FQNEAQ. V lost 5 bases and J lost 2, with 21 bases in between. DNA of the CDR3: TGTGCCAGCAGCGTCGCCGTTGGGCGTTCACCGCAAGAGACCCAGTACTTC. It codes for CASSVAVGRSPQETQYF. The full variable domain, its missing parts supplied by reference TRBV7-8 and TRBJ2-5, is GAGVSQSPRYKVAKRGQDVALRCDPISGHVSLFWYQQALGQGPEFLTYFQNEAQLDKSGLPSDRFFAERPEGSVSTLKIQRTQQEDSAVYLCASSVAVGRSPQETQYFGPGTRLLVL.